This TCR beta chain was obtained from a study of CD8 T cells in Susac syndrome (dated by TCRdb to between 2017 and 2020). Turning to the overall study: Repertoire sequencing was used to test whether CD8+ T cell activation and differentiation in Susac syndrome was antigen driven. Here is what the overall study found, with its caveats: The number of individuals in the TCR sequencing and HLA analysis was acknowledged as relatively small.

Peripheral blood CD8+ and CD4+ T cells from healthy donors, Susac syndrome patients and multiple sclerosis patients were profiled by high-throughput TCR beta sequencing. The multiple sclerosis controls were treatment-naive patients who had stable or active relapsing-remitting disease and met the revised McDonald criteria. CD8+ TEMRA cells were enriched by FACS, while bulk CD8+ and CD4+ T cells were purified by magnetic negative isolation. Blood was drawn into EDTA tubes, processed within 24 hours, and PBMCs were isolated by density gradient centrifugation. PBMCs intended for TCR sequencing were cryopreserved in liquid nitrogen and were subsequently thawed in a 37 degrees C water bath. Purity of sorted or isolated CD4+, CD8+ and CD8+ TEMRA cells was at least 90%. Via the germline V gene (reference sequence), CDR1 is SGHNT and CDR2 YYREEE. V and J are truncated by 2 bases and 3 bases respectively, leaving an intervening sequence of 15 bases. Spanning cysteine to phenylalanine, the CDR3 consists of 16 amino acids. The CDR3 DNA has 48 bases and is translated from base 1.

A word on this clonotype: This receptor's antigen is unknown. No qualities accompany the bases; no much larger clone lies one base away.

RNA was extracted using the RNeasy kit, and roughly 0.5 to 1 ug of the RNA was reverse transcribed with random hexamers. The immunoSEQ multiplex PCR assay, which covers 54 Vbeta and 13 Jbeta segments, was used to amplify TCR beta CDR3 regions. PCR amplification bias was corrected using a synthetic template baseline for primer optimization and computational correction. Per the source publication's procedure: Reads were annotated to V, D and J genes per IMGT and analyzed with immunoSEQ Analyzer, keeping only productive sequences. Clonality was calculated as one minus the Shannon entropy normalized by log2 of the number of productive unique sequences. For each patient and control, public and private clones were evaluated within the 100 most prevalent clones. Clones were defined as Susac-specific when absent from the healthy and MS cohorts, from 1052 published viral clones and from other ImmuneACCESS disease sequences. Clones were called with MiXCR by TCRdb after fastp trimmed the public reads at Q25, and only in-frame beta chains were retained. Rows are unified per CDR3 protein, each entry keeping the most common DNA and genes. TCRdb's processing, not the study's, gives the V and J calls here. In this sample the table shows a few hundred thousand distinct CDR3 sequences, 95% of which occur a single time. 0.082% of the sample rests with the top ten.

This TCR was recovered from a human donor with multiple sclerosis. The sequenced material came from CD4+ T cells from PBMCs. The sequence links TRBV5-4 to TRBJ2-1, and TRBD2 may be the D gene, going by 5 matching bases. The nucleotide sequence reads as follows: TGTGCCAGCAGCTTTACTAGGGCCCTGGGCTACAATGAGCAGTTCTTC. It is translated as CASSFTRALGYNEQFF.